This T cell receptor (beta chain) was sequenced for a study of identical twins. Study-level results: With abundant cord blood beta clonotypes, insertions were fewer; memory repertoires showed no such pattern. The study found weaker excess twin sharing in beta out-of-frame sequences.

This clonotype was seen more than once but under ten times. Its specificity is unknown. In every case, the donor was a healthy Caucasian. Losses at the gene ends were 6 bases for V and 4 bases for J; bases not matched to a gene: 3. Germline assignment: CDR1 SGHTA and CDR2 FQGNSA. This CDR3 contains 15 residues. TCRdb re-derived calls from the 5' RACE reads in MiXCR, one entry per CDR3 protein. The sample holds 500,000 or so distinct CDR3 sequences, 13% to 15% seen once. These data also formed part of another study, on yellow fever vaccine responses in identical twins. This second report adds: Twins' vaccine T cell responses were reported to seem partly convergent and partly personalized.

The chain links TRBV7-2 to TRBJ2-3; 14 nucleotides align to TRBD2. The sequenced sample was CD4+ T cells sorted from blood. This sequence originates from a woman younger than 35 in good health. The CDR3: CASRSGLAGADTQYF. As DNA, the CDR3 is TGTGCCAGCAGATCGGGACTAGCGGGGGCAGATACGCAGTATTTT.